These 8 T cell receptor beta chains share one sample of origin, sequenced in a study of OX40 agonist ivuxolimab in advanced cancers. Sequencing used immunoSEQ multiplex PCR; TCRdb keeps in-frame clones, though not all of them. The data hold 30,000 or so clones, with less than 95% observed a single time. Sequencing used CD4+ or CD8+ T cells sorted from blood, obtained in a trial of the OX40 agonist ivuxolimab. The receptors come from an adult with an advanced solid tumor such as melanoma, head and neck, liver or kidney cancer.

The chain is built from TRBV11-2 and TRBJ2-7, with D possibly matching TRBD1 (6 bases). Trimming took off 5 bases at V and 0 bases at J, with 14 bases between the two ends. The CDR3 is 15 amino acids. CDR1 and CDR2 (germline): SGHAT, FQNNGV. CDR3 sequence reads: CASSSRDTGSYEQYF. As DNA, the CDR3 is TGTGCCAGCAGCAGCCGGGACACGGGCTCCTACGAGCAGTACTTC.

This chain connects TRBV7-9 to TRBJ2-1; TRBD1 matches 7 bases. The V gene end was trimmed by 5 bases and the J gene end by 9 bases; junction bases not matched to a gene: 4. Germline V gives CDR1 SEHNR, CDR2 FQNEAQ (reference sequence). The CDR3 sequence is 12 residues long. CDR3 protein: CASSAGTVEQFF. DNA of the CDR3: TGTGCCAGCAGCGCCGGGACAGTTGAGCAGTTCTTC. The whole variable domain, remainder taken from reference TRBV7-9 and TRBJ2-1, is DTGVSQNPRHKITKRGQNVTFRCDPISEHNRLYWYRQTLGQGPEFLTYFQNEAQLEKSRLLSDRFSAERPKGSFSTLEIQRTEQGDSAMYLCASSAGTVEQFFGPGTRLTVL.

DNA for the CDR3: TGTGCCAGCAGCACCAGGGACAGGGTTTTCTCTGGAAACACCATATATTTT. Translating it yields CASSTRDRVFSGNTIYF. The chain employs TRBV11-3 and TRBJ1-3, with TRBD1 identical over 9 bases. The junction had 8 bases not matched to a gene; V was cut back by 5 bases and J by 0 bases. The V gene's germline CDR1 is SGHNT and CDR2 YENEEA. The CDR3 contains 17 residues.

The chain couples TRBV5-6 to TRBJ2-5; a weak D match, TRBD2 (7 bases). Trimming removed 4 bases from V and 5 bases from J, with 18 bases in between. This CDR3 region has 15 residues. CDR1 is SGHDT, CDR2 YYEEEE, per germline. The CDR3 DNA sequence: TGTGCCAGCAGCCCGGTCGGGGGGCGCGGGGAGACCCAGTACTTC. Amino acid sequence: CASSPVGGRGETQYF.

The chain employs TRBV7-9 and TRBJ2-1; D is possibly TRBD1 or TRBD2 (6 bases each). Germline CDR1 SEHNR, CDR2 FQNEAQ (reference sequence). Between the trimmed V and J ends, which lost 4 bases and 8 bases, there was a span of 18 bases. This CDR3 region has 15 residues. The CDR3 protein is CASSSTGDTRDEQFF. In DNA form, the CDR3 reads TGTGCCAGCAGCTCTACGGGGGACACTCGAGATGAGCAGTTCTTC.

The chain links TRBV7-9 to TRBJ2-2; D gene ambiguous. The CDR3 extends over 17 amino acids. The germline V and J ends were trimmed by 1 base and 1 base, with 13 bases remaining between them. Germline assignment: CDR1 SEHNR and CDR2 FQNEAQ (reference sequence). CDR3 coding DNA: TGTGCCAGCAGCTTAGACGGAAGACCAAGGAACACCGGGGAGCTGTTTTTT. Translation: CASSLDGRPRNTGELFF.

The V call is TRBV27, the J call TRBJ1-1, with 12 positions matching TRBD1. With 5 bases clipped from V and 5 bases from J, the junction kept 6 bases outside the gene matches. This CDR3 is 15 amino acids long. Germline loops: CDR1 MNHEY, CDR2 SMNVEV (reference sequence). The CDR3 reads CASSAGTGGRTEAFF. CDR3 bases: TGTGCCAGCAGTGCCGGGACAGGGGGCCGGACTGAAGCTTTCTTT.

The chain recombines TRBV7-6 with TRBJ1-1; D remains ambiguous. This CDR3 contains 15 residues. V dropped 3 bases and J dropped 6 bases, with 17 bases sitting between them. Germline CDR1 SGHVS, CDR2 FNYEAQ. In DNA, the CDR3 is TGTGCCAGCAGCTTTTCAACTTCGTTTGGGTCTGAAGCTTTCTTT. Amino acid sequence: CASSFSTSFGSEAFF.